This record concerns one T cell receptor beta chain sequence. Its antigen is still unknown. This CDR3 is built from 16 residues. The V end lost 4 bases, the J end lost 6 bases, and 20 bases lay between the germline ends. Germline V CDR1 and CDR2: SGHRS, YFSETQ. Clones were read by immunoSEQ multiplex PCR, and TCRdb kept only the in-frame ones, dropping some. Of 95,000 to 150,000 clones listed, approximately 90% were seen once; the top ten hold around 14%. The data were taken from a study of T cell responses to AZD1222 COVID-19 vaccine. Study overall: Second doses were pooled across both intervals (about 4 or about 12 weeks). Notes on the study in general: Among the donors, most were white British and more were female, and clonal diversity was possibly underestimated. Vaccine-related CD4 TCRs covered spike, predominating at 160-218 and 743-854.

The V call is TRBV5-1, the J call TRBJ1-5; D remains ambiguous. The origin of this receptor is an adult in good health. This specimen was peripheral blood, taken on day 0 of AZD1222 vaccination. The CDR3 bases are TGCGCCAGCAGCCCCCTTTCGCCAGGAAGGCCTCAGCCCCAGCATTTT. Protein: CASSPLSPGRPQPQHF.